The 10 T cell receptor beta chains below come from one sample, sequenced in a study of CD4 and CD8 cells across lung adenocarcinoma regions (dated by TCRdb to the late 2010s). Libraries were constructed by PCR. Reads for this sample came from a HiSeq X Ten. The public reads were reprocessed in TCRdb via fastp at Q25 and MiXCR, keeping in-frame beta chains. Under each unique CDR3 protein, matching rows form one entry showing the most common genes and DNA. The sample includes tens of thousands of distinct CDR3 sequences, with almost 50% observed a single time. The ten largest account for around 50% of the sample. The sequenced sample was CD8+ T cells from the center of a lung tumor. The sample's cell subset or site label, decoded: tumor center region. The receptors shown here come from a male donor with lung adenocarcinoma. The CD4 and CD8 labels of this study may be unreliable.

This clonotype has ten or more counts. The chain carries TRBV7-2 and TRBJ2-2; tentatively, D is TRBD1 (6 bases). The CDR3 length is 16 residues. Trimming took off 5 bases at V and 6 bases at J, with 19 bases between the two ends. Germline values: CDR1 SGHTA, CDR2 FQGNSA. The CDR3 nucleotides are TGTGCCAGCAGCAAACAGGGAGCCAGTTTGGCCGGGGAGCTGTTTTTT. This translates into CASSKQGASLAGELFF.

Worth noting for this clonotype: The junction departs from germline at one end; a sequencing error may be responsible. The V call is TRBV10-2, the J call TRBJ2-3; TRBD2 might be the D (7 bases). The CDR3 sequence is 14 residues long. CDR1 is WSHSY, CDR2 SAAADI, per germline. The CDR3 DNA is TGCGCCAGCAGGGGGAGGGGGGGCAAAAACACGCAGTATTTC. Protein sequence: CASRGRGGKNTQYF.

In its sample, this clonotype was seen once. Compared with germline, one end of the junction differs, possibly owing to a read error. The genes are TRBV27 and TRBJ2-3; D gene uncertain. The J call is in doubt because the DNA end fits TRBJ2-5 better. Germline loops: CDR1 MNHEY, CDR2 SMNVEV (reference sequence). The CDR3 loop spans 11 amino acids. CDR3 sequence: CAGRDQDTQYF. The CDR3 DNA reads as TGTGCGGGCCGTGACCAAGATACCCAGTACTTC.

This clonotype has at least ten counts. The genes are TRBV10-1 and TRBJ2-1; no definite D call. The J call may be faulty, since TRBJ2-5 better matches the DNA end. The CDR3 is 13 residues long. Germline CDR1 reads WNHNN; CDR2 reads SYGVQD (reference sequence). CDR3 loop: CASSENPGETQYF. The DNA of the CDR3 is TGCGCCAGCAGTGAGAACCCTGGGGAGACCCAGTACTTC.

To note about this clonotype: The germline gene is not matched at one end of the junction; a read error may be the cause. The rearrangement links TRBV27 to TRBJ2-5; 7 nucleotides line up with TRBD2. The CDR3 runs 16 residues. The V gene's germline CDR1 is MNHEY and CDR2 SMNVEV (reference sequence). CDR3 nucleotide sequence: TGTGCCTGCGGGCGCGGCGGGGGTTGTGACCAAGAGATCCAGTACTTC. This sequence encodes CACGRGGGCDQEIQYF.

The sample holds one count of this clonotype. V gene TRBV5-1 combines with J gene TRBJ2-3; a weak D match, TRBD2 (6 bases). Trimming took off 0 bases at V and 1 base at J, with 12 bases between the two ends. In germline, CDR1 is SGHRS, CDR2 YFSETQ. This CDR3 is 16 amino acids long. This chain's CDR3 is CASSLVLGGGTDTQYF. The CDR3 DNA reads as TGCGCCAGCAGCTTGGTGCTAGGAGGGGGCACAGATACGCAGTATTTT.

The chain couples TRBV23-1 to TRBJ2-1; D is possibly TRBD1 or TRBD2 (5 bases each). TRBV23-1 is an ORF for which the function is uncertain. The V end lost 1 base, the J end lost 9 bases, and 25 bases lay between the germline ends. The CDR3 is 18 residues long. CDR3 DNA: TGCGCCAGCAGTCAATTGGCCATTCCCGGGGCGGAGAAGAGTGAGCAGTTCTTC. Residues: CASSQLAIPGAEKSEQFF.

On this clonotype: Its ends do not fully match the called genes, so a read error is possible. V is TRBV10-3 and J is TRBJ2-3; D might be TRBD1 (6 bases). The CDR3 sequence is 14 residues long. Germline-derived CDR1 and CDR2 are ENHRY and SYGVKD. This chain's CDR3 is CAGSGGSATETQYF. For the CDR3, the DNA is TGTGCGGGGAGTGGGGGCAGTGCCACAGAGACGCAGTATTTC.

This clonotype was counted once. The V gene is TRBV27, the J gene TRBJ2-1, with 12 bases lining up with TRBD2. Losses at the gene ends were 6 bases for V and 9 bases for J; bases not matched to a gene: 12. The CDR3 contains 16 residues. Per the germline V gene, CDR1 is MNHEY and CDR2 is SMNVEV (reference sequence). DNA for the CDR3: TGTGCCAGCAGGAAAGCTGGACTAGCGGGGCGGGGTGAGCAGTTCTTC. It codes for CASRKAGLAGRGEQFF.

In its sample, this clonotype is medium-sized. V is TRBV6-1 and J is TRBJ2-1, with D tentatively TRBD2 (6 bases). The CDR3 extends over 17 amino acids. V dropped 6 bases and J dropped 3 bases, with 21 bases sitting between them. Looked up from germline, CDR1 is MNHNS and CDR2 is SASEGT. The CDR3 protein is CASSPPPPGLNYNEQFF. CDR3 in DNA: TGTGCCAGCAGCCCACCCCCCCCGGGACTCAACTACAATGAGCAGTTCTTC.